This T cell receptor (beta chain) was retrieved from a study of vaccination and CD4 T cells after COVID-19 (dated 2022 in TCRdb). Describing the broader study: Convalescent patients had a positive SARS-CoV-2 result on nasal swab PCR, and of these patients, nine had mild disease and one had severe disease. The spike-specific CD4+ TCR repertoire was compared before and after mRNA vaccination in about nine COVID-19 convalescent patients and a handful of infection-naive healthy vaccine recipients. Participants received two doses of either the Pfizer-BioNTech BNT162b2 vaccine (n=8) or the Moderna mRNA-1273 vaccine (n=2). Post-COVID blood samples from convalescent patients were collected a median of about 100 days after diagnosis, with a range of roughly 35 to 161 days. The convalescent cohort comprised six males and four females, including two Hispanic individuals, seven Caucasians, two Asians and one multiracial person. The time from the second vaccine dose to post-vaccine blood sampling had a median of approximately 72 days and ranged from about 14 to 250 days. As controls, cultures received a CEFX viral epitope pool (the positive control), an HIV-1 Nef peptide pool (the negative control), or no peptide at all. For stimulating the cultures, overlapping spike peptide pools were used, derived from SARS-CoV-2 as well as from the common cold coronaviruses HCoV-NL63, HCoV-OC43 and HCoV-229E. The study at large found these results: The study included relatively few convalescent patients and did not analyze early timepoints after natural infection. In convalescent patients, nearly all vaccine-specific clones (304 of 307) were found to be mono-reactive for SARS-CoV-2 spike rather than cross-reactive with common cold coronaviruses. The median count of SARS-CoV-2-reactive clonotypes went up from 20 to 25 after infection to 38 after vaccination, although the change was not significant. In convalescent patients, a median around 90% of post-vaccine SARS-CoV-2-reactive clones were detected only after vaccination, suggesting vaccine-specific priming.

The treatment or condition label on this specimen signifies: approximately nine-day PBMC culture with coronavirus spike peptide pools or control peptides (ViraFEST assay). The study used the ViraFEST assay, which expanded antigen-specific T cells with peptide pools and then identified expanded clonotypes by TCR sequencing. The convalescent patients' positive SARS-CoV-2 PCR tests fell between March and December 2020, which was before the Alpha, Beta and Delta variants emerged in the United States. Over 1.5 million PBMCs per well were cultured in IMDM with approximately 5.5% human AB serum and about 9.7 IU/ml IL-2, plus 10 ug/ml peptide pools. Half of the culture medium was replaced with fresh IL-2-containing medium on days 3 and 7. CD4+ T cells were isolated after about 10 days of culture through negative selection using the EasySep CD4+ T cell isolation kit. Ficoll-Paque Plus gradient centrifugation was used to isolate PBMCs from whole blood, and the isolated PBMCs were then either used fresh or cryopreserved at -140C. Culture conditions were generally each tested in triplicate wells.

Remarks on this clonotype: Its binding antigen is unknown. Base qualities are not provided; no much larger clone lies one nucleotide away.

Libraries were made using PCR. TCR sequencing of DNA from cultured CD4+ T cells used the Oncomine TCR Beta short-read assay at the Johns Hopkins FTIC core. The QIAamp micro DNA kit was used to extract genomic DNA from the cultured CD4+ T cells. Oncomine TCR Beta libraries from cultured CD4+ T cells were pooled with unique dual indexes and sequenced on an Illumina iSeq 100. Per the authors' processing: Non-productive sequences were removed, and CDR3s that did not start with C, did not end with F or W, or were shorter than 7 amino acids were discarded. The MANAFEST web application was used to identify antigen-specific clonotypes by comparing peptide-stimulated wells against reference wells and other culture wells. To be called positive, a clone needed an FDR below 0.05, an odds ratio above 5, and a productive frequency above 0.1% in at least two of three replicate wells. A clonotype was classed as cross-reactive if the clonotype showed significant expansion both in SARS-CoV-2 spike wells and in at least one common cold coronavirus spike condition. Using R version 3.6.1, CDR3 homology was evaluated through Levenshtein distances (stringdist) along with unrooted phylogenetic trees (ape). The public reads were run again by TCRdb, first through fastp at Q25 and then through MiXCR, and only productive beta chains were kept. Records with the same CDR3 protein are collapsed into one entry carrying the most frequent genes and DNA. The V and J calls reflect TCRdb's pipeline rather than the authors' work. The sample table shows just under 8,500 distinct CDR3 sequences, and 65% are seen once. Clones ranked in the top ten supply about 20% of the sample.

What was sequenced was CD4+ T cells from blood, cultured in vitro. This TCR derives from a human donor who had recovered from COVID-19.

The encoded CDR3 is CASSGLTDTGELFF. The sequenced DNA: TGTGCCAGCAGTGGACTCACGGACACCGGGGAGCTGTTTTTT. The chain was built from TRBV6-1 and TRBJ2-2, with the D gene uncertain. CDR1 MNHNS and CDR2 SASEGT are derived from the germline V gene. The CDR3 goes from the cysteine to the phenylalanine over 14 residues. CDR3 DNA only is kept here, 42 bases in frame from base 1. Trimming costs V 4 bases and J 3 bases, and their ends lie 9 bases apart.